This T cell receptor (beta chain) was recorded in a study of T cell responses to AZD1222 COVID-19 vaccine. Study results and caveats: Reports indicate that nearly half of spike-specific TCRs are directed at unmutated variant regions.

TCRdb's copy holds only in-frame clones and misses some; the assay was immunoSEQ multiplex PCR. The table records over 65,000 clones, approximately 90% of them present only once. Second-dose schedules of about 4 or about 12 weeks were combined. In regard to this clone: Its antigen is still unknown.

V lost 5 bases to trimming and J lost 2 bases; unmatched junction nucleotides: 8. The CDR3 runs to 15 residues. In germline, CDR1 is MNHNY, CDR2 SVGAGI (reference sequence). J is TRBJ2-5 and V is TRBV6-6; TRBD1 matches 7 bases. The TCR originated in an adult who received the AZD1222 COVID-19 vaccine. The sequenced sample was peripheral blood, obtained 28 days after the second AZD1222 dose. The CDR3 spells CASSARQGRQETQYF. CDR3 bases: TGTGCCAGCAGTGCAAGACAGGGCAGGCAAGAGACCCAGTACTTC.